This T cell receptor (beta chain) is drawn from a study of shared clonotypes between healthy human individuals. Study-level results: Clonotypes shared by all four donors outscored non-shared clonotypes in generation probability. An effect of sequencing depth on clonotype sharing among donors was expected.

The ends lost 7 bases at V and 0 bases at J; junction bases unmatched: 4. The CDR3 length is 14 residues. In germline, CDR1 is WSHSY, CDR2 SAAADI. As for this clone: Its antigen is unidentified.

Genomic DNA from each subset was divided evenly over several immunoSEQ plates. The method was immunoSEQ multiplex PCR; TCRdb's version includes in-frame clones alone and lacks a portion of them. The sample contains over 150,000 clones, about 66% of which appear only once. Subsets obtained from CD4+ cells comprised CD45RA+ naive and CD45RA-negative memory cells. The chain has TRBV10-2 and TRBJ2-7; 9 positions match TRBD2. The receptor comes from a man under 40 in good health. Sequences were obtained from memory CD4+ T cells sorted from blood. Indicated subset: CD45RA-negative fraction. CDR3 nucleotides: TGCGCCAGCACCCATAGCGGGGGCTCCTACGAGCAGTACTTC. Translating gives CASTHSGGSYEQYF.